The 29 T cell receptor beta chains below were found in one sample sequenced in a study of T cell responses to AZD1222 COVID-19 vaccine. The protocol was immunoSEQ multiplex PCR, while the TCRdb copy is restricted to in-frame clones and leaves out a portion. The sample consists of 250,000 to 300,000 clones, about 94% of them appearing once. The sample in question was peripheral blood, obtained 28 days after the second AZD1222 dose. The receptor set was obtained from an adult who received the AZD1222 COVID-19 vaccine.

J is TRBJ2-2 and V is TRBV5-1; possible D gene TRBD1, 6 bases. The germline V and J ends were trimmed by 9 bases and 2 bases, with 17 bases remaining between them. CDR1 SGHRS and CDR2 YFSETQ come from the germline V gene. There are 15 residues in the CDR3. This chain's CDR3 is CATRQASANTGELFF. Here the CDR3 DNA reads TGCGCCACTAGACAGGCCTCTGCCAACACCGGGGAGCTGTTTTTT.

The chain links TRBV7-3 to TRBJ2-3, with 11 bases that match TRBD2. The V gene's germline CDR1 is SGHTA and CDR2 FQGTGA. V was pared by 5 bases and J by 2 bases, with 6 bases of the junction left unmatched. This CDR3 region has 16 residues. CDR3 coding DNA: TGTGCCAGCAGCGTCGGGACTAGCGGACCCACAGATACGCAGTATTTT. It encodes CASSVGTSGPTDTQYF.

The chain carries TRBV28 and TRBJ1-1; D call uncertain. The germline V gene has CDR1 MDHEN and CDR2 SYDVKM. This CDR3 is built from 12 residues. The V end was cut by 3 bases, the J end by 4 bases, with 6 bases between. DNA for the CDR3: TGTGCCAGCAGTTTTTCTCCCACTGAAGCTTTCTTT. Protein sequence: CASSFSPTEAFF.

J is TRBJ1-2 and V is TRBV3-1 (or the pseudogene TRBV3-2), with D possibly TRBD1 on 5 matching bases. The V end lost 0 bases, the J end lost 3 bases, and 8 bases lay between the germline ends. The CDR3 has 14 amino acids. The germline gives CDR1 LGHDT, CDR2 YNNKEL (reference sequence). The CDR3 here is CASSQDGADYGYTF. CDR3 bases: TGTGCCAGCAGCCAAGACGGGGCTGACTATGGCTACACCTTC.

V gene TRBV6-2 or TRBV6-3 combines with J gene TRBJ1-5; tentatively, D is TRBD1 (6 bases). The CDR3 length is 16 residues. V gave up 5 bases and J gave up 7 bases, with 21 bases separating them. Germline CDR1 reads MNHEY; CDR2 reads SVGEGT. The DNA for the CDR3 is TGTGCCAGCAGTCGAGGGACATGGGGGAAGGACCAGCCCCAGCATTTT. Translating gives CASSRGTWGKDQPQHF.

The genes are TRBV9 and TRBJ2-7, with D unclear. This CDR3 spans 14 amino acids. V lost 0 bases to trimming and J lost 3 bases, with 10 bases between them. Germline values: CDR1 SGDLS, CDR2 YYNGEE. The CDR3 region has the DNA TGTGCCAGCAGCGTAGATTTAGATATCTACGAGCAGTACTTC. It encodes CASSVDLDIYEQYF.

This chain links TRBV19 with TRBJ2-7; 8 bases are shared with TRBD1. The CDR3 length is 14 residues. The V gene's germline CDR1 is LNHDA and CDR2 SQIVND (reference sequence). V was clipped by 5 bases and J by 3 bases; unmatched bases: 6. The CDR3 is CASSPGQGYYEQYF. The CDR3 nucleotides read TGTGCCAGTAGTCCAGGACAGGGTTACTACGAGCAGTACTTC.

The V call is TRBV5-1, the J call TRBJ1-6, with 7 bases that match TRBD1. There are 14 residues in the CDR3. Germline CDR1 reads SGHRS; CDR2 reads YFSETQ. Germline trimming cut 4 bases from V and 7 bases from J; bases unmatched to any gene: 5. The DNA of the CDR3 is TGCGCCAGCAGCCCGACAGGGTACAATTCACCCCTCCACTTT. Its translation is CASSPTGYNSPLHF.

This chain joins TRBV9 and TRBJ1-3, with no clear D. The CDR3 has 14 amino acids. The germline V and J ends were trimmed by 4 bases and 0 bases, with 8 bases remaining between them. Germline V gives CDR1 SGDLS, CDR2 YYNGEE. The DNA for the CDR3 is TGTGCCAGCAGCCTAAGGAGCTCTGGAAACACCATATATTTT. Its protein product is CASSLRSSGNTIYF.

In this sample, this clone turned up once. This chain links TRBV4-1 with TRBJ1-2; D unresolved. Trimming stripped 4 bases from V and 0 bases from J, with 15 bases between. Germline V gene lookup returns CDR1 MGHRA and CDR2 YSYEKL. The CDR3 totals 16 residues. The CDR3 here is CASSPPGRAPNYGYTF. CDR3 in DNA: TGCGCCAGCAGCCCCCCAGGTAGAGCCCCTAACTATGGCTACACCTTC.

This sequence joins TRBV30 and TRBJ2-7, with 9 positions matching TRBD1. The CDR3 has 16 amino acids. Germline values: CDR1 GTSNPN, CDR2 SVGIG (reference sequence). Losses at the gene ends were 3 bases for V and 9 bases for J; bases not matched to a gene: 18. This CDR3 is CAWRPKVRDRVDGQYF. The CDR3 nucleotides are TGTGCCTGGAGACCAAAGGTACGGGACAGGGTCGACGGGCAGTACTTC.

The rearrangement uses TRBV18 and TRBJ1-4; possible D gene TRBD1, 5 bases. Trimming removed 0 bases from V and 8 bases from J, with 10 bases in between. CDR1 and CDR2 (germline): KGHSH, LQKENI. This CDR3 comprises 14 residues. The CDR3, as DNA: TGTGCCAGCTCACCACCAGGGGACGGGGAAAAACTGTTTTTT. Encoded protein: CASSPPGDGEKLFF.

The chain's CDR3 is CASSFGPGVDTEAFF. CDR3 sequence (DNA): TGCGCCAGCAGTTTTGGCCCGGGGGTGGACACTGAAGCTTTCTTT. The J gene is TRBJ1-1, the V gene TRBV5-1; D is possibly TRBD1 (5 bases). The ends were cut back, 5 bases at V and 3 bases at J, with 17 bases in the middle. The CDR3 length is 15 residues. Germline V lookup: CDR1 SGHRS, CDR2 YFSETQ.

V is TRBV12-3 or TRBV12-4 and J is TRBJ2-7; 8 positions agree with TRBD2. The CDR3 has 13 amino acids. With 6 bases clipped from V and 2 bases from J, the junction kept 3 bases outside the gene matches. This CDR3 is CASRRGATYEQYF. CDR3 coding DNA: TGTGCCAGCAGGCGGGGGGCCACCTACGAGCAGTACTTC.

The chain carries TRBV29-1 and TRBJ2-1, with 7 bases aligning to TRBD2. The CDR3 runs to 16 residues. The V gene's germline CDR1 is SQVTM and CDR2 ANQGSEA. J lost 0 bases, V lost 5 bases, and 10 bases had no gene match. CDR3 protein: CSVHLAEEISYNEQFF. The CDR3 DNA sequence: TGCAGCGTTCACCTAGCGGAGGAAATCTCCTACAATGAGCAGTTCTTC.

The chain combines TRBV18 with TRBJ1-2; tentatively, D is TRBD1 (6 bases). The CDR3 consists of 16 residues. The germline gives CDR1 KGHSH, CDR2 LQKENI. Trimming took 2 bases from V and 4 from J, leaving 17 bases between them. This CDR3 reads CASSPGAGEKGYGYTF. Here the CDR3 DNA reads TGTGCCAGCTCACCAGGGGCAGGGGAGAAAGGCTATGGCTACACCTTC.

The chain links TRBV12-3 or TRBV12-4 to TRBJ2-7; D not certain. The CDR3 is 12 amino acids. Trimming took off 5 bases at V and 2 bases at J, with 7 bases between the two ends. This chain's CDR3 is CASSARPYEQYF. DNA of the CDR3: TGTGCCAGCAGTGCCCGTCCCTACGAGCAGTACTTC.

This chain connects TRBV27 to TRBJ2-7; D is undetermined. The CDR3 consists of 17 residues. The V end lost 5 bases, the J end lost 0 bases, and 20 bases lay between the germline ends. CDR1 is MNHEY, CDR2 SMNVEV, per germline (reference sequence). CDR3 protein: CASSLTPGKGNSYEQYF. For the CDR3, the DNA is TGTGCCAGCAGTCTCACACCCGGAAAAGGGAACTCCTACGAGCAGTACTTC.

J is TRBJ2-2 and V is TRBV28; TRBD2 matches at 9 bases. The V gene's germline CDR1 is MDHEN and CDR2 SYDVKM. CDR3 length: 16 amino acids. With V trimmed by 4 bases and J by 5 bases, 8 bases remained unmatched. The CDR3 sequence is CASSSRGSGGTGELFF. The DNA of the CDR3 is TGTGCCAGCAGTTCCCGGGGTAGCGGGGGAACCGGGGAGCTGTTTTTT.

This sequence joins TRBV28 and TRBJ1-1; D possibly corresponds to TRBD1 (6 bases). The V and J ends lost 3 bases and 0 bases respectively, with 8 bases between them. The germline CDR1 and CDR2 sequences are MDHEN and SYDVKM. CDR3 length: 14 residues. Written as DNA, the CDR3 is TGTGCCAGCAGTTTGGGGACAATGAACACTGAAGCTTTCTTT. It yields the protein CASSLGTMNTEAFF.

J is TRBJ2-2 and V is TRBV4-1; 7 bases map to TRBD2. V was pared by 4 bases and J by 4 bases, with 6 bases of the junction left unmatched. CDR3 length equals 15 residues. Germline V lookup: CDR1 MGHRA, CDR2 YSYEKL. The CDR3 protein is CASSRLAGGTGELFF. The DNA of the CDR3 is TGCGCCAGCAGCCGCTTAGCGGGCGGCACCGGGGAGCTGTTTTTT.

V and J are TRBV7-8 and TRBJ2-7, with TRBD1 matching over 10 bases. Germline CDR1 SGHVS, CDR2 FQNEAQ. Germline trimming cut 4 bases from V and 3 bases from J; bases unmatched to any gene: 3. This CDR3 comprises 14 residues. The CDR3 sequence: CASSWTGGYYEQYF. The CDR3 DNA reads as TGTGCCAGCAGCTGGACAGGGGGTTACTACGAGCAGTACTTC.

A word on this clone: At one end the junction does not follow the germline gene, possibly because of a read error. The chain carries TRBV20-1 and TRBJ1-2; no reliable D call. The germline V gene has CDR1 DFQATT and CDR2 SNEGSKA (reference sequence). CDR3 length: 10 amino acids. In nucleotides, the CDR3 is TGCAGTGCTAGAGATCCCCAGTTTCCCTTC. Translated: CSARDPQFPF.

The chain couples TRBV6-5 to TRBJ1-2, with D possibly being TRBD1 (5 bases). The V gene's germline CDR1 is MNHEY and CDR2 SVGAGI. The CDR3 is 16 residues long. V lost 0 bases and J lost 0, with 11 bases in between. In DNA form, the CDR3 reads TGTGCCAGCAGTTACTCCCGGGACGGTACTAACTATGGCTACACCTTC. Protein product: CASSYSRDGTNYGYTF.

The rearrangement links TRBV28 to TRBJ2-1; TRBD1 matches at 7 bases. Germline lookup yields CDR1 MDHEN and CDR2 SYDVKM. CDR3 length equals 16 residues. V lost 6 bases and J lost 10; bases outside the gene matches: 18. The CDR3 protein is CASSSLEGGRLWEQFF. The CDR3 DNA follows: TGTGCCAGCAGCTCCCTCGAAGGGGGCCGGTTGTGGGAGCAGTTCTTC.

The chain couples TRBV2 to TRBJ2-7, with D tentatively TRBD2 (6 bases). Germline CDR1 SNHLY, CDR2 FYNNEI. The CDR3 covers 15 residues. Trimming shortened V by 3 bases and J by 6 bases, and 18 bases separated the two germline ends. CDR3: CASSDARSVGGEQYF. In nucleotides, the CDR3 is TGTGCCAGCAGTGATGCCAGGTCTGTGGGGGGCGAGCAGTACTTC.

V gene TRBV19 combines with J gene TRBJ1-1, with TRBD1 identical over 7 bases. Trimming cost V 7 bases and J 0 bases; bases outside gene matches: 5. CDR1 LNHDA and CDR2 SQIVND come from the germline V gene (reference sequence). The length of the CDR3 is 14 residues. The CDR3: CASILTGLNTEAFF. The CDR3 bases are TGTGCCAGTATTTTGACAGGGTTGAACACTGAAGCTTTCTTT.

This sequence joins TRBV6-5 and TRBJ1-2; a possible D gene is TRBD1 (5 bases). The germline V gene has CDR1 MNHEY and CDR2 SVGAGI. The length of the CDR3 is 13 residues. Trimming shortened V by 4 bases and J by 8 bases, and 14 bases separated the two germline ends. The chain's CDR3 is CASSSPGASGYTF. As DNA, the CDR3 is TGTGCCAGCAGTTCCCCTGGGGCTTCGGGCTACACCTTC.

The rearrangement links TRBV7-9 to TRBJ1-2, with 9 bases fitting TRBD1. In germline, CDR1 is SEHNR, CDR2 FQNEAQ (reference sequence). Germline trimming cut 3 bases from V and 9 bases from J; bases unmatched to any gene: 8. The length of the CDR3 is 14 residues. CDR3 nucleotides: TGTGCCAGCAGCTTGGGGGACAGGGTGATGAGCTACACCTTC. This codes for CASSLGDRVMSYTF.